This T cell receptor (beta chain) came from a study of cytomegalovirus exposure and HLA in healthy donors. The CDR3 is 15 amino acids. V lost 3 bases to trimming and J lost 5 bases; unmatched junction nucleotides: 10. Germline V gene sequence: CDR1 SGHKS, CDR2 YYEKEE (reference sequence). Vbeta (60) and Jbeta (13) primers were used in the PCR. Profiling relied on immunoSEQ multiplex PCR, and the TCRdb table lists in-frame clones only, not all of them. Of over 150,000 clones listed, 82% are singletons. The clonotype was recovered from a boy between 2 and 10 years old in good health and CMV-seronegative. This chain links TRBV5-5 with TRBJ2-7; 8 bases are a match to TRBD1. Sample: PBMCs. CDR3 nucleotide sequence: TGTGCCAGCAGCTCATCAGTAGGACAGGGCCACGAGCAGTACTTC. Translated, it gives CASSSSVGQGHEQYF.